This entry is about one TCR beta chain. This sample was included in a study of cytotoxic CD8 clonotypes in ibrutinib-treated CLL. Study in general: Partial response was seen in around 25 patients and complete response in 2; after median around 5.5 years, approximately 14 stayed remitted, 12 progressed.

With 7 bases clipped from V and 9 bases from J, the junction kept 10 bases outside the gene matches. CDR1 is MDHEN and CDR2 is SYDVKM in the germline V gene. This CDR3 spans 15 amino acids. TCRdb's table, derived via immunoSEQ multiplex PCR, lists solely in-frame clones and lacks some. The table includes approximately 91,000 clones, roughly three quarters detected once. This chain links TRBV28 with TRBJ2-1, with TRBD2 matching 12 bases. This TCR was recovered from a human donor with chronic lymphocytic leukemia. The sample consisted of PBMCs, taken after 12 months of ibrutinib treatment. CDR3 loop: CASTLGLAGFSEQFF. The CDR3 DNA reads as TGTGCCAGCACCCTCGGACTAGCGGGGTTCAGTGAGCAGTTCTTC.